This TCR beta chain was retrieved from a study of OX40 agonist ivuxolimab in advanced cancers. For the study at large: Dosing consisted of intravenous ivuxolimab at 0.01 to 10 mg/kg every 2 weeks. General study findings and limits: CD8+ T cells (on average) carried more expanded clones than CD4+ T cells. Some of the lowest clonal expansion was seen in partial responders at 0.1-3.0 mg/kg.

A word on this clone: Its specificity is not known.

V lost 2 bases, J lost 7 bases, and 12 bases lay in between. This CDR3 region has 13 residues. CDR1 MNHEY and CDR2 SVGAGI come from the germline V gene. The data were produced by immunoSEQ multiplex PCR, yet TCRdb's version contains in-frame clones alone and is incomplete. The data contain about 90,000 clones, just over 90% of them singletons. The rearrangement uses TRBV6-5 and TRBJ2-7; D not certain. Sequencing was performed on CD4+ or CD8+ T cells sorted from blood, taken in a trial of the OX40 agonist ivuxolimab. The receptor's source is an adult with an advanced solid tumor such as melanoma, head and neck, liver or kidney cancer. The CDR3 DNA sequence: TGTGCCAGCAGTTACGAGTCAAGAGGAGAGCAGTACTTC. Protein sequence: CASSYESRGEQYF.